This T cell receptor (beta chain) was sequenced for a study of cytomegalovirus exposure and HLA in healthy donors. The CDR3 has 14 residues. From germline, CDR1 is SNHLY and CDR2 FYNNEI. V lost 7 bases and J lost 7; bases outside the gene matches: 7. PCR primers comprised 60 Vbeta and 13 Jbeta primers. The assay was immunoSEQ multiplex PCR, and TCRdb's table has in-frame clones only and misses some. The table has about 150,000 clones, 70% to 90% seen once. General study results and limits: Usually a TCR sequence was rare, but some public TCRs were found in many donors. Reports described diagnosis of cytomegalovirus status by the classifier as highly specific and sensitive.

Points on this clone: The antigen remains undetermined. In the same sample, other DNA sequences code for this CDR3.

This TCR was recovered from a middle-aged woman in good health and CMV-seropositive. This chain uses TRBV2 with TRBJ1-5; 10 positions agree with TRBD1. Sequencing was done on a sample of PBMCs. The DNA of the CDR3 is TGTGCCAGCACTGGGACAGGGGTGGGGCAGCCCCAGCATTTT. This encodes CASTGTGVGQPQHF.